This T cell receptor (beta chain) emerged from a study of cytomegalovirus exposure and HLA in healthy donors (dated by TCRdb to about 2017). At the level of the whole study: An earlier analysis of several hundred of the donors reported 250 to 350 Gb of sequence data and about 120 million unique TCR beta sequences obtained from approximately 180 million T cells. An early release that covered 640 HLA-typed donors contained 300 to 350 gigabases of sequencing data and 75 million to 100 million unique TCR sequences. Of the 300 to 400 genotyped donors, approximately 80% fell in the genetic ancestry cluster associated with self-reported Caucasian donors. The study aimed to test whether cataloging public T cell receptors could reveal signatures of past pathogen exposure. The study used immunosequencing to profile the T cell repertoires of about 670 subjects and linked those repertoires to cytomegalovirus serostatus. Besides the first cohort of roughly 640 subjects, a separate validation cohort made up of over 100 different subjects was used. To predict cytomegalovirus infection status, the study brought together high-throughput TCR immunosequencing, statistical association of individual TCRs with disease status, and machine learning. A later analysis re-examined previously published TCR beta repertoires from about 670 donors and added high-resolution HLA genotyping to investigate patterns of TCR occurrence. Rather than using new phenotypic data, the later analysis identified candidate immune exposures from TCR beta sequences and from how often those sequences occurred across donors. To decide whether each TCR beta V gene segment behaved as functional or pseudogenic, an earlier analysis of several hundred of the donors relied on high-throughput TCR beta sequencing. Donor age, sex, ethnicity and CMV serostatus were collected together with the repertoire data. A later genetic analysis took genome-wide SNP genotypes for about 55% of the 666 donors and used that subset as a discovery cohort. All discovery cohort repertoires had been generated using a single sequencing platform. Class I and class II HLA loci were covered by the typing at four-digit resolution. Typing coverage differed by locus: A, B, C, DRB1 and DQB1 were typed in about 620-630 donors, DQA1 in 500 to 550, DPA1 in 600 to 610, and DPB1 in 450 to 490. About five DR-DQ haplotypes were treated as single units for association and clustering because of strong linkage in the cohort. Across some 400 genotyped donors of the cohort, an average of about 240,000 unique TCR beta nucleotide sequences per donor were sequenced, and 15% to 20% of those sequences were non-productive. Beyond this particular receptor, the publication reports: The authors suggested that the approach could potentially be generalized to other disease states and immunological phenotypes. Strong co-occurrence of HLA alleles, especially DR and DQ, made assigning TCR associations to individual alleles difficult. According to a later analysis, parvovirus B19, influenza, CMV and Epstein-Barr virus appeared linked to several top co-occurrence clusters. A further reported finding was that TCR beta sequences accurately predicted the HLA-A and HLA-B alleles for most subjects in the first cohort. The 87-base-pair reads could not distinguish some IMGT-functional V segments, including TRBV6-2 and TRBV6-3, so those segments were excluded. Over 15 rarely observed V segments, including chromosome 9 orphons, were excluded from the earlier analysis of a few hundred of the donors because counts were too low. HLA typing was unavailable for some donors at each locus, so association tests used only the typed subset. In a later genetic analysis, a missense DCLRE1C variant was associated with V-gene and J-gene trimming of TCR beta chains, and the association was replicated in an independent cohort. Most TCR sequences were observed very rarely across donors, whereas some public TCRs were present in many individuals. Linkage disequilibrium might explain the correlated functional status among segregating V segments, but an unknown experimental factor could not be ruled out. Compared with equally common non-associated chains, HLA-associated TCR beta chains in a later analysis were more clonally expanded and had lower generation probabilities. A group of highly shared sequence variants was considered likely to be a technical artifact of the sequencing pipeline. The classifier was reported to diagnose cytomegalovirus status with high specificity and sensitivity in both the original and validation cohorts. In a later analysis, TCR association rates were found to vary across HLA loci, with the most associated TCRs seen for DRB1 alleles and the fewest for HLA-C alleles. The study listed approximately 160 TCR beta chains as associated with cytomegalovirus. The only immune exposure information available for the cohort was CMV serostatus. At a false discovery rate of 0.05, a later analysis linked 15,000 to 20,000 TCR beta sequences to specific HLA alleles. The presence/absence analyses assumed that sequencing depth was roughly uniform across donors, and that assumption may not be true. In vitro tests confirmed that a few of the cytomegalovirus-associated TCR beta chains recognize cytomegalovirus antigens. In a later analysis, most CMV-associated TCR beta chains were found to appear HLA-restricted, with HLA associations seemingly driven largely by CMV exposure. In this cohort, only TCR beta chains were sequenced, and detectable features were limited by the absence of alpha or paired-chain data. A later genetic analysis reported fewer N-insertions in productive TCRs among donors in an Asian-associated ancestry cluster than the roughly 700-donor mean. Broadly in line with IMGT annotations, most TCR beta V segments showed up in productive rearrangements about 87% or about 30% of the time in an earlier analysis of several hundred of the donors.

In total, roughly 670 healthy bone marrow donors made up the cohort. At the time of sampling, all cohort members were nominally healthy, though unrecorded immune exposures were likely present. The donor was CMV seronegative and belonged to the group of 380 or so seronegative cohort members. Each donor provided a peripheral blood sample, and peripheral blood mononuclear cells were used for TCR beta sequencing. The Qiagen DNeasy Blood Extraction Kit was used to extract genomic DNA from the blood cell samples. Note on this clone: Its binding antigen is unknown. Per-base qualities were not stored, and no clone one base away is much larger.

Libraries came from the immunoSEQ multiplex PCR assay. For the multiplex PCR, a mixture combining 60 forward primers for TCR Vbeta segments and 13 reverse primers for TCR Jbeta segments was used. Amplification of the CDR3 region of rearranged TCR beta genes was performed with a multiplex PCR assay on genomic DNA. On the Illumina HiSeq System, the amplified TCR beta libraries were sequenced as 87-base-pair reads. In the authors' own workflow: A later analysis tallied 80 million to 95 million unique TCR beta chains across the roughly 610 repertoires, and about 12 million of those chains were shared by two or more donors. Raw reads were error-corrected and collapsed into unique sequences by a nearest-neighbor algorithm in which closely related sequences were merged to remove PCR and sequencing errors. Alignment of CDR3 sequences to IMGT reference sequences was used to assign V, D and J gene segments. For a sequence to be retained, at least a six-nucleotide match to both a V gene segment and a J gene segment was required. A rearrangement counted as productive if the CDR3 had no stop codons and remained in frame with V and J, and every other rearrangement counted as non-productive. CDR3 was defined according to IMGT convention as the region running from the second conserved V-encoded cysteine to the conserved J-encoded phenylalanine. The earlier analysis of approximately 500 of the donors excluded sequences that lacked an unambiguous match to a single V gene segment. In an earlier analysis of 587 of the donors, V segments were called functional above 56.7% productive rearrangements and were called segregating when the between-donor standard deviation exceeded 5%. To diagnose cytomegalovirus status from the catalog of TCR beta chain sequences, a statistical classification framework was built. In a later analysis, V and J genes were assigned by comparing TCR nucleotide sequences against IMGT/GENE-DB human TR gene sequences. Using the TCRdist pipeline, a later analysis assigned CDR3 sequences along with most-parsimonious VDJ recombination scenarios. In a later analysis, each TCR beta chain was defined by its CDR3 amino acid sequence together with its V-gene family, and reads lacking a unique V-gene family were excluded. A later analysis removed 592 highly shared, low-generation-probability nucleotide sequences to deal with suspected cross-contamination and a sequencing artifact. In a later analysis, a clonal expansion index was calculated for each public chain from normalized within-repertoire ranks of inferred template counts. In a later analysis, generation probabilities were computed with a VDJ recombination model fitted to out-of-frame rearrangements, and the resulting probabilities were checked against IGoR. In a later analysis, TCR-TCR, TCR-HLA and TCR-CMV co-occurrence was scored with hypergeometric tests, and a repertoire-size bias correction was applied to TCR pairs. False discovery rates were estimated in a later analysis by permuting HLA or CMV assignments 20 times. A later analysis grouped co-occurring TCRs with DBSCAN, adding TCRdist sequence similarity when clustering within HLA-allele-positive subsets. For co-occurrence clustering, repertoires with fewer than 30,000 or more than 120,000 public chains were excluded, along with a handful of repertoires with anomalous nucleotide sharing. Sourced from immuneACCESS, this table was stored by TCRdb with only in-frame sequences that have V and J called. A share of the clones is absent; for the studies checked, an unresolved V gene accounts for under half, and the remainder has no known explanation. V and J calls and clone size come straight from that table; D and trimming were deduced from the DNA. This sample lists 65,000 to 90,000 clones; about four fifths were detected once. The ten largest account for roughly 4.2% of the sample.

In the germline V gene, CDR1 corresponds to SQVTM and CDR2 to ANQGSEA. The CDR3 starts with the cysteine, ends with the phenylalanine, and has 16 residues. CDR3 DNA only is kept here, 48 bases in frame from base 1. V sheds 5 bases and J sheds 1 base, leaving 17 bases between their ends. The V and J genes are TRBV29-1 and TRBJ2-2, with the D segment identity uncertain. The receptor was derived from a man in his fifties or sixties in good health and CMV-seronegative. Sequenced material: PBMCs. The DNA sequence follows: TGCAGCGTTTACCCAACCTCCGGGTGGAACACCGGGGAGCTGTTTTTT. Translated, it reads CSVYPTSGWNTGELFF.